This T cell receptor beta chain was captured in a study of T-cell reconstitution after alpha-beta-depleted transplantation in children. This clonotype came up many times. The authors prepared the TCRbeta library with unique molecular identifiers. Each CDR3 protein gets one entry after TCRdb re-called the PCR reads with MiXCR. Of 80,000 to 95,000 distinct CDR3 sequences listed, 6.5% to 8.5% are singletons. Germline V gene lookup returns CDR1 KGHSH and CDR2 LQKENI. V was trimmed by 2 bases and J by 5 bases, leaving 10 bases between them. This CDR3 comprises 13 residues. The source was PBMCs from the stem cell graft donor, collected from the stem cell graft. This TCR derives from a human donor who donated a stem cell graft to a child with congenital amegakaryocytic thrombocytopenia. This chain links TRBV18 with TRBJ2-7; D is perhaps TRBD1 or TRBD2 (6 bases each). Here the CDR3 reads CASSPGGQNEQYF. The CDR3 DNA reads as TGTGCCAGCTCACCAGGGGGGCAGAACGAGCAGTACTTC.